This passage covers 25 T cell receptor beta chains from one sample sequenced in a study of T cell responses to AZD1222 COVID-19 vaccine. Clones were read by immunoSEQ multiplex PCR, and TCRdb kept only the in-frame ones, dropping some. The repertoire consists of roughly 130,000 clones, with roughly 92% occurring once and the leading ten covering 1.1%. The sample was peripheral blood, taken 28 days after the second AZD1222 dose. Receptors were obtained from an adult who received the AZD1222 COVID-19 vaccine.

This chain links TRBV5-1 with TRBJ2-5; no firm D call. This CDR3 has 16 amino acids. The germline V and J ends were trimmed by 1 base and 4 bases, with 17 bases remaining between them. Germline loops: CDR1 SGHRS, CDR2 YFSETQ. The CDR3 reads CASSLRETMGGETQYF. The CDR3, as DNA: TGCGCCAGCAGCTTGAGAGAGACGATGGGTGGAGAGACCCAGTACTTC.

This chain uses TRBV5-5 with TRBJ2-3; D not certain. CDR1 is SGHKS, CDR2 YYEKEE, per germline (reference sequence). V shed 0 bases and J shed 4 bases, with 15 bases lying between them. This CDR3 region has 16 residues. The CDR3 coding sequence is TGTGCCAGCAGCTTGGGCCCTAGAGTATTCGCAGATACGCAGTATTTT. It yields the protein CASSLGPRVFADTQYF.

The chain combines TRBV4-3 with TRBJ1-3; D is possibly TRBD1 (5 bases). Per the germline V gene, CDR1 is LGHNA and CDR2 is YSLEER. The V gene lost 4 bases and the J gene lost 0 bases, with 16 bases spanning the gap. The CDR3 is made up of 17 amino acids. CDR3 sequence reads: CASSLTGPLGSGNTIYF. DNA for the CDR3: TGCGCCAGCAGCCTGACGGGGCCTTTGGGCTCTGGAAACACCATATATTTT.

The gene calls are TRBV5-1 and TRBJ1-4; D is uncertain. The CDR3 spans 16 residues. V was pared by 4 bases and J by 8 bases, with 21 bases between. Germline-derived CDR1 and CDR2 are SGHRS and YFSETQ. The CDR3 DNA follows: TGCGCCAGCAGCCCATTACCAGATGCGCTGGGGGAAAAACTGTTTTTT. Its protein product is CASSPLPDALGEKLFF.

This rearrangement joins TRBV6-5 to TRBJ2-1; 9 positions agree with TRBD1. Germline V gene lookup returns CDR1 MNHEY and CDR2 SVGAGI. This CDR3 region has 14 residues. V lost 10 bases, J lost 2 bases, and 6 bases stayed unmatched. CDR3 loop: CAMRRQGAYNEQFF. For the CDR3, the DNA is TGTGCCATGAGGAGACAGGGGGCCTACAATGAGCAGTTCTTC.

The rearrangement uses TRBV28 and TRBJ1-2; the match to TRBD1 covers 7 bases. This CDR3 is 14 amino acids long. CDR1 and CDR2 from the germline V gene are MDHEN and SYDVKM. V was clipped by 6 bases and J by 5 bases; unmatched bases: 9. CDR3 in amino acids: CASRIIGTDYGYTF. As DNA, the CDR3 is TGTGCCAGCAGGATAATAGGGACAGATTATGGCTACACCTTC.

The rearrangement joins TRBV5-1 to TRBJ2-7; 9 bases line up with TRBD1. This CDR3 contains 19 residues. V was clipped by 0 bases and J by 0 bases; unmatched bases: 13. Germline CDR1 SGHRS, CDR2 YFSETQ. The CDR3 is CASSLGDRDMATTSYEQYF. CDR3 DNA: TGCGCCAGCAGCTTGGGGGACAGGGATATGGCTACTACCTCCTACGAGCAGTACTTC.

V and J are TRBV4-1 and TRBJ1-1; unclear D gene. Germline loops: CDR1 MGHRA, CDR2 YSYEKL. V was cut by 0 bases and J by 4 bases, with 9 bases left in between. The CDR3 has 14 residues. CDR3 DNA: TGCGCCAGCAGCCAAGAGGAGGGCGGCACTGAAGCTTTCTTT. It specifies CASSQEEGGTEAFF.

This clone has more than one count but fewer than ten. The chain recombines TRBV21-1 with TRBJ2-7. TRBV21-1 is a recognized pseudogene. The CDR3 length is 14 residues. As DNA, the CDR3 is TGTGCCAGCAGCAAGGGGCAGGGAGCGTACGAGCAGTACTTC. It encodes CASSKGQGAYEQYF.

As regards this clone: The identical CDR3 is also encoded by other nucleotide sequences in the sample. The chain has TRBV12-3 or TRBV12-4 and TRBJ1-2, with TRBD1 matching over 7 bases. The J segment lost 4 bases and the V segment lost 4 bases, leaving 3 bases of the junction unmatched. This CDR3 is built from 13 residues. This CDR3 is CASSSGTVYGYTF. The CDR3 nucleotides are TGTGCCAGCAGTTCGGGGACAGTCTATGGCTACACCTTC.

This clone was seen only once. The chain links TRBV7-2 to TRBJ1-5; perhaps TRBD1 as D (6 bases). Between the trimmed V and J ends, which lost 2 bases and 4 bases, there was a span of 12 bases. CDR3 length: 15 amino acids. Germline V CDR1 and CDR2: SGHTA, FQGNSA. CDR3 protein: CASSLWGAGNQPQHF. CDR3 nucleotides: TGTGCCAGCAGCTTATGGGGGGCCGGGAATCAGCCCCAGCATTTT.

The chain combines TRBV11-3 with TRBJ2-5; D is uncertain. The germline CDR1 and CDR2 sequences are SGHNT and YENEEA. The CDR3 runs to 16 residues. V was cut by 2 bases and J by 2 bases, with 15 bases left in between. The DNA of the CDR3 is TGTGCCAGCAGCTTACTCTCCAGGACCGGACAAGAGACCCAGTACTTC. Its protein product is CASSLLSRTGQETQYF.

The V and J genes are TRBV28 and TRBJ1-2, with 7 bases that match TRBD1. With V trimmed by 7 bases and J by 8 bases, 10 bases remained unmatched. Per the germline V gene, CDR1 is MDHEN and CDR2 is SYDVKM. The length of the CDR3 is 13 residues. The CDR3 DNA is TGTGCCAGCATCGACAGGGACCGTGGAGGCTACACCTTC. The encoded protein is CASIDRDRGGYTF.

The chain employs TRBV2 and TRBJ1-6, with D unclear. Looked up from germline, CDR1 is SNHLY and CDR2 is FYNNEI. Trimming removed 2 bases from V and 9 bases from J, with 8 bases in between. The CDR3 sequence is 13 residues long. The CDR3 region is CASSESSSSPLHF. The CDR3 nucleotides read TGTGCCAGCAGTGAATCCTCCAGTTCACCCCTCCACTTT.

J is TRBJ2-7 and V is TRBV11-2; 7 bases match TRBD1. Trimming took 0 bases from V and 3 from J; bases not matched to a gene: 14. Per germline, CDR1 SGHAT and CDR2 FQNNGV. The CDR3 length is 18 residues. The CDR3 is CASSLDRGTAWIIYEQYF. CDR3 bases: TGTGCCAGCAGCTTAGATAGAGGGACAGCCTGGATAATCTACGAGCAGTACTTC.

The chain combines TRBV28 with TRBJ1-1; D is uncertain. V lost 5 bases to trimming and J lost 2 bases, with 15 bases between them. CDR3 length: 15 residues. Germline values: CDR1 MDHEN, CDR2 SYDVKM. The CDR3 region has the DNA TGTGCCAGCAGTACCCCCCCGGAGGTTAACACTGAAGCTTTCTTT. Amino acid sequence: CASSTPPEVNTEAFF.

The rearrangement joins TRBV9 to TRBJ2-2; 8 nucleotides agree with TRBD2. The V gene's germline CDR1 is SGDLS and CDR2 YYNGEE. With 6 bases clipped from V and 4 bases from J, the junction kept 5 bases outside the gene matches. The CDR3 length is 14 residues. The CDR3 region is CASKAGVSTGELFF. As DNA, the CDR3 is TGTGCCAGCAAAGCGGGAGTGAGCACCGGGGAGCTGTTTTTT.

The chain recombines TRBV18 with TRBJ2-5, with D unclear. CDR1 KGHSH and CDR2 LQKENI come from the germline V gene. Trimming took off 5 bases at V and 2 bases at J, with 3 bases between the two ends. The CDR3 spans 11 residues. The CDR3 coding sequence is TGTGCCAGCTCAGCTCAAGAGACCCAGTACTTC. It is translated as CASSAQETQYF.

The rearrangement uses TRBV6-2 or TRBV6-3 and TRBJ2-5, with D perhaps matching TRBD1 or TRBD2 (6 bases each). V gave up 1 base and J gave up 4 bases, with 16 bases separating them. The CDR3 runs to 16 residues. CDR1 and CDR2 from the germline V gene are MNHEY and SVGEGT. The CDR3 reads CASSYFGGRVGETQYF. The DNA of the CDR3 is TGTGCCAGCAGTTACTTTGGGGGGCGAGTAGGAGAGACCCAGTACTTC.

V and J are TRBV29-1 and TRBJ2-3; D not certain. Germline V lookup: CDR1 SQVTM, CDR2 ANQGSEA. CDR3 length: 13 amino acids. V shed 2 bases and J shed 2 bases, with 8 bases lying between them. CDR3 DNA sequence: TGCAGCGTTGAACCCCCCTCCACAGATACGCAGTATTTT. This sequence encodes CSVEPPSTDTQYF.

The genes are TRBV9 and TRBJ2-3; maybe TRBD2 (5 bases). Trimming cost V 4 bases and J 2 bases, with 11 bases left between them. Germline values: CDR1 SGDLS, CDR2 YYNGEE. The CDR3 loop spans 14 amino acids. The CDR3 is CASSPPRDTDTQYF. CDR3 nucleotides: TGTGCCAGCAGCCCCCCGAGGGACACAGATACGCAGTATTTT.

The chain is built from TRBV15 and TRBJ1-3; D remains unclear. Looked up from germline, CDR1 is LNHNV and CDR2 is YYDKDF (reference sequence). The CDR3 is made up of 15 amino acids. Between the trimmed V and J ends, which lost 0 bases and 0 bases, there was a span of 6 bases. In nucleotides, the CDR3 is TGTGCCACCAGCAGAGAGCCGTACTCTGGAAACACCATATATTTT. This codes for CATSREPYSGNTIYF.

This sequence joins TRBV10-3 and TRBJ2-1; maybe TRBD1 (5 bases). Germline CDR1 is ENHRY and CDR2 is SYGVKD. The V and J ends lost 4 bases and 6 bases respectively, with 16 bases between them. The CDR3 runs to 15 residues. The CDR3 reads CAISGTHDSSNEQFF. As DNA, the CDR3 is TGTGCCATCAGTGGGACACACGATTCTAGCAATGAGCAGTTCTTC.

CDR3 loop: CASSGQTYSPLHF. CDR3 nucleotide sequence: TGTGCCAGCAGTGGACAGACCTATTCACCCCTCCACTTT. This rearrangement joins TRBV28 to TRBJ1-6; perhaps TRBD1 as D (6 bases). CDR1 is MDHEN and CDR2 is SYDVKM in the germline V gene. V shed 5 bases and J shed 8 bases, with 10 bases lying between them. The CDR3 spans 13 residues.

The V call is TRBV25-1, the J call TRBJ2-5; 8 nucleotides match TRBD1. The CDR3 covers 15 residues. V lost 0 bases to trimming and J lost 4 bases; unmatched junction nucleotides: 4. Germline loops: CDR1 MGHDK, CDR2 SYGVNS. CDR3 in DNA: TGTGCCAGCAGTGAATATTCAGGGGGCGCAGAGACCCAGTACTTC. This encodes CASSEYSGGAETQYF.